One sample yielded the 22 T cell receptor beta chains listed below, sequenced in a study of T cells in Graves' hyperthyroidism and ophthalmopathy (dated by TCRdb to the late 2010s). Libraries were constructed by multiplex PCR. Sequencing instrument: Illumina HiSeq 2000. Amplification of TCR beta CDR3 regions was carried out from RNA transcripts. The TCR CDR3 was subjected to a first round of RT-PCR using the HTBI primer set and the Qiagen OneStep RT-PCR kit. TCRdb redid the processing of the public reads, applying fastp at Q25 and MiXCR, and retained in-frame beta chains. Each CDR3 protein appears once, grouped with its most common genes and DNA. For this sample the table gives fewer than 110,000 distinct CDR3 sequences, of which approximately 16% were detected only once. The ten largest clones represent under 45% of the sample. Input material: blood. The receptors shown here come from a woman between 45 and 65 years old with Graves' hyperthyroidism.

This clonotype has a count of ten or more. The genes are TRBV6-4 and TRBJ2-3; D assignment may be TRBD1 or TRBD2 (6 bases each). Trimming left V 11 bases short and J 4 bases short, with 19 bases between. In germline, CDR1 is MRHNA, CDR2 SNTAGT. The CDR3 sequence is 14 residues long. CDR3: CASKEGEWADTQYF. In DNA form, the CDR3 reads TGTGCCTCCAAGGAGGGGGAGTGGGCAGATACGCAGTATTTT.

In DNA, the CDR3 is TGTGCCAGCAGCCTGACGGACAGGGGCTATAATTCACCCCTCCACTTT. Its translation is CASSLTDRGYNSPLHF. The V and J genes are TRBV6-1 and TRBJ1-6, with 9 bases lining up with TRBD1. The CDR3 is 16 residues long. Germline CDR1 is MNHNS and CDR2 is SASEGT. The V segment lost 6 bases and the J segment 3 bases; nucleotides outside the gene matches: 6.

This clonotype appeared many times. This chain connects TRBV3-1 to TRBJ2-1, with 10 bases aligning to TRBD2. The CDR3 extends over 16 amino acids. Trimming took 4 bases from V and 6 from J; bases not matched to a gene: 9. Germline assignment: CDR1 LGHDT and CDR2 YNNKEL (reference sequence). For the CDR3, the DNA is TGTGCCAGCAGCCCTCCCCCGGCTAGCGGGAGCAATGAGCAGTTCTTC. This gives the protein CASSPPPASGSNEQFF.

This clonotype was detected a few times. One junction end disagrees with the germline gene, perhaps due to a read error. The chain is built from TRBV20-1 and TRBJ2-1; the D is unclear. Germline CDR1 reads DFQATT; CDR2 reads SNEGSKA (reference sequence). The CDR3 has 17 residues. The CDR3 sequence: CGARDRRLVQYLNEQFF. CDR3 DNA: TGCGGTGCTAGAGATCGTAGGCTAGTCCAATACCTCAATGAGCAGTTCTTC.

This clonotype has ten or more counts. The rearrangement joins TRBV5-5 to TRBJ1-5, with D unresolved. The V gene lost 1 base and the J gene lost 9 bases, with 8 bases spanning the gap. This CDR3 comprises 12 residues. CDR1 is SGHKS, CDR2 YYEKEE, per germline (reference sequence). DNA for the CDR3: TGTGCCAGCAGCTTGCGGGCTGGGCCCCAGCATTTT. It specifies CASSLRAGPQHF.

V is TRBV19 and J is TRBJ2-1; the D gene is possibly TRBD1 (6 bases). Germline loops: CDR1 LNHDA, CDR2 SQIVND (reference sequence). The germline V and J ends were trimmed by 8 bases and 5 bases, with 13 bases remaining between them. The CDR3 totals 13 residues. As DNA, the CDR3 is TGTGCCAGTTTCCAACAGGGAGACAATGAGCAGTTCTTC. Protein: CASFQQGDNEQFF.

This clonotype was counted ten times or more. The chain employs TRBV28 and TRBJ1-1; 8 positions agree with TRBD1. Looked up from germline, CDR1 is MDHEN and CDR2 is SYDVKM. The CDR3 sequence is 15 residues long. The J segment lost 6 bases and the V segment lost 4 bases, leaving 10 bases of the junction unmatched. The CDR3 bases are TGTGCCAGCAGTTCCTTACAGGGGGTAGTCCCTGAAGCTTTCTTT. It is translated as CASSSLQGVVPEAFF.

In its sample, this clonotype was seen many times. This rearrangement joins TRBV9 to TRBJ2-7; either TRBD1 or TRBD2 may fit D (5 bases each). The CDR3 sequence is 15 residues long. Germline lookup yields CDR1 SGDLS and CDR2 YYNGEE. V dropped 3 bases and J dropped 4 bases, with 17 bases sitting between them. CDR3 protein: CASSDRDGPLYEQYF. CDR3 bases: TGTGCCAGCAGCGACCGGGACGGCCCCCTATACGAGCAGTACTTC.

The genes are TRBV10-3 and TRBJ2-2; D might be TRBD1 (6 bases). Trimming took 6 bases from V and 0 from J, leaving 8 bases between them. Germline values: CDR1 ENHRY, CDR2 SYGVKD. The CDR3 runs 14 residues. DNA of the CDR3: TGTGCCATCAGCACAGGGACGAACACCGGGGAGCTGTTTTTT. It translates to CAISTGTNTGELFF.

Many counts were recorded for this clonotype. V is TRBV3-1 and J is TRBJ2-1; D remains ambiguous. CDR1 is LGHDT, CDR2 YNNKEL, per germline (reference sequence). The CDR3 covers 11 residues. V lost 1 base, J lost 9 bases, and 4 bases lay in between. The CDR3 DNA reads TGTGCCAGCAGCCAAGGCAGTGAGCAGTTCTTC. Translated, it gives CASSQGSEQFF.

This clonotype was counted many times. J is TRBJ2-2 and V is TRBV11-1; possibly TRBD1 for D (6 bases). The V gene's germline CDR1 is SGHAT and CDR2 FQDESV (reference sequence). This CDR3 is built from 15 residues. Trimming left V 5 bases short and J 5 bases short, with 15 bases between. CDR3 protein: CASSLIKTGTGELFF. The CDR3 nucleotides are TGTGCCAGCAGCCTAATAAAAACAGGGACCGGGGAGCTGTTTTTT.

This clonotype was recorded at least ten times. The chain recombines TRBV9 with TRBJ2-1; tentatively, D is TRBD1 or TRBD2 (5 bases each). The CDR3 length is 14 residues. The germline V gene has CDR1 SGDLS and CDR2 YYNGEE. V was pared by 5 bases and J by 5 bases, with 14 bases between. DNA for the CDR3: TGTGCCAGCAGGGGTGGGAGAGGGGACAATGAGCAGTTCTTC. It is translated as CASRGGRGDNEQFF.

In this sample, this clonotype turned up many times. The chain couples TRBV20-1 to TRBJ2-7; 12 bases match TRBD2. The CDR3 length is 15 residues. The junction had 2 bases not matched to a gene; V was cut back by 2 bases and J by 0 bases. The germline V gene has CDR1 DFQATT and CDR2 SNEGSKA (reference sequence). CDR3 amino acids: CSARQTSGGSYEQYV. CDR3 bases: TGCAGTGCTAGACAGACTAGCGGGGGCTCCTACGAGCAGTACGTC.

The chain links TRBV28 to TRBJ2-1, with TRBD1 matching over 9 bases. The length of the CDR3 is 15 residues. With 5 bases clipped from V and 7 bases from J, the junction kept 9 bases outside the gene matches. Germline CDR1 reads MDHEN; CDR2 reads SYDVKM. The chain's CDR3 is CASSTGGGVRNEQFF. CDR3 sequence (DNA): TGTGCCAGCAGTACAGGGGGCGGGGTCCGAAATGAGCAGTTCTTC. Full variable domain (rest looked up from reference TRBV28 and TRBJ2-1): DVKVTQSSRYLVKRTGEKVFLECVQDMDHENMFWYRQDPGLGLRLIYFSYDVKMKEKGDIPEGYSVSREKKERFSLILESASTNQTSMYLCASSTGGGVRNEQFFGPGTRLTVL.

The genes are TRBV25-1 and TRBJ2-2, with D possibly matching TRBD1 (5 bases). The germline V gene encodes CDR1 MGHDK and CDR2 SYGVNS. The CDR3 extends over 15 amino acids. The germline V and J ends were trimmed by 3 bases and 1 base, with 9 bases remaining between them. CDR3 amino acids: CASSELDKNTGELFF. CDR3 bases: TGTGCCAGCAGTGAGTTGGACAAGAACACCGGGGAGCTGTTTTTT.

The chain links TRBV5-4 to TRBJ2-1; 10 bases are a match to TRBD2. V gave up 0 bases and J gave up 7 bases; unmatched junction bases: 7. CDR1 and CDR2 from the germline V gene are SGHNT and YYREEE (reference sequence). The CDR3 spans 16 residues. The CDR3 spells CASSLGTSGEVNEQFF. DNA of the CDR3: TGTGCCAGCAGCTTGGGAACTAGCGGGGAGGTAAATGAGCAGTTCTTC.

The chain links TRBV7-9 to TRBJ2-3; 7 bases fit TRBD2. Germline CDR1 SEHNR, CDR2 FQNEAQ (reference sequence). The CDR3 has 14 amino acids. Trimming took 3 bases from V and 7 from J; bases not matched to a gene: 7. CDR3 in DNA: TGTGCCAGCAGCTTCGGGACTATATCAAATACGCAGTATTTT. Amino acid sequence: CASSFGTISNTQYF.

This clonotype was recorded at least ten times. This rearrangement joins TRBV28 to TRBJ1-4; the D gene is possibly TRBD1 (6 bases). This CDR3 is 14 amino acids long. V was cut by 3 bases and J by 7 bases, with 12 bases left in between. CDR1 and CDR2 (germline): MDHEN, SYDVKM. CDR3 bases: TGTGCCAGCAGTTTCGGGCAGGGGTTTGAAAAACTGTTTTTT. It encodes CASSFGQGFEKLFF.

In its sample, this clonotype was seen many times. As DNA, the CDR3 is TGTGCCAGCAGGACTAGCGGGGACGGGGAGCTGTTTTTT. Amino acids: CASRTSGDGELFF. V usage is TRBV6-2 or TRBV6-3 and J usage is TRBJ2-2; 11 nucleotides match TRBD2. The CDR3 is made up of 13 amino acids. The V gene end was trimmed by 6 bases and the J gene end by 7 bases; junction bases not matched to a gene: 1. The germline CDR1 and CDR2 sequences are MNHEY and SVGEGT.

This clonotype was seen repeatedly, ten times or more. The J gene is TRBJ2-4, the V gene TRBV11-3, with D uncertain. The germline CDR1 and CDR2 sequences are SGHNT and YENEEA. V lost 3 bases, J lost 2 bases, and 5 bases lay in between. This CDR3 spans 13 amino acids. For the CDR3, the DNA is TGTGCCAGCAGCTTCGGACCCAAAAACATTCAGTACTTC. Protein product: CASSFGPKNIQYF.

A note on this clonotype: Since a much larger clone is just one base distant, this may be a read error. The V and J genes are TRBV29-1 and TRBJ2-2, with D perhaps TRBD2 (5 bases). CDR3 size: 13 residues. CDR1 is SQVTM, CDR2 ANQGSEA, per germline. This CDR3 is CGVGLANTGELFF. DNA for the CDR3: TGCGGCGTTGGACTCGCGAACACCGGGGAGCTGTTTTTT.

This clonotype was counted ten times or more. The J gene is TRBJ2-7, the V gene TRBV5-1, with TRBD1 identical over 10 bases. The V gene's germline CDR1 is SGHRS and CDR2 YFSETQ. V trimming: 8 bases; J trimming: 5 bases; junction bases outside the gene matches: 7. This CDR3 has 13 amino acids. The CDR3 protein is CASYRDRGHEQYF. In DNA form, the CDR3 reads TGCGCCAGTTACCGGGACAGGGGACACGAGCAGTACTTC.